This T cell receptor (beta chain) was sequenced for a study of blood T cell repertoires in COVID-19. For the study at large: COVID-19 samples collected from the United States, Italy and Spain covered acute and convalescent phases. T cells, B-cell-depleted T cells, or PBMCs supplied cDNA or gDNA.

CDR1 PRHDT and CDR2 FYEKMQ come from the germline V gene (reference sequence). The CDR3 spans 15 residues. Deletions cut 0 bases from V and 1 base from J, with 9 bases between. As originally analysed: For nucleated cells, counts were estimated from reference gene primer amplification. Libraries were prepared by immunoSEQ multiplex PCR; TCRdb keeps only in-frame clonotypes and omits some of them. That table gives V, J and clone size, and the DNA gave D and trimming. Of about 110,000 clones in the sample, approximately 83% were seen once. The rearrangement links TRBV13 to TRBJ1-1, with D uncertain. The sample comprised peripheral blood. The sequence was obtained from a woman in her 70s with acute or convalescent COVID-19. CDR3 protein: CASSLGGHENTEAFF. The DNA for the CDR3 is TGTGCCAGCAGCTTAGGGGGCCACGAGAACACTGAAGCTTTCTTT.